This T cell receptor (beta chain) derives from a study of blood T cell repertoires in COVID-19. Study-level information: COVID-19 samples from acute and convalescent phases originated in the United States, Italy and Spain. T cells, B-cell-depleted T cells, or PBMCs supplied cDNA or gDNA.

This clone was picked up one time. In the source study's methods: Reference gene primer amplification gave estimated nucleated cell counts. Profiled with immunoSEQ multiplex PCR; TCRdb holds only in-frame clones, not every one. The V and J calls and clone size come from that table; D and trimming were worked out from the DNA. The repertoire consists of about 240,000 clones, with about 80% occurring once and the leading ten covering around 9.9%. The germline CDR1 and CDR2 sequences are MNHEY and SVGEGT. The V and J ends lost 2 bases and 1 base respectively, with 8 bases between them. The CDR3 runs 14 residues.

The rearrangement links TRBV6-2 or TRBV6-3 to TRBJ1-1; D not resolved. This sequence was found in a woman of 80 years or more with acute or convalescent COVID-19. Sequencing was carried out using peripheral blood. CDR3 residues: CASSYNTKNTEAFF. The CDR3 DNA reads TGTGCCAGCAGTTACAACACCAAGAACACTGAAGCTTTCTTT.